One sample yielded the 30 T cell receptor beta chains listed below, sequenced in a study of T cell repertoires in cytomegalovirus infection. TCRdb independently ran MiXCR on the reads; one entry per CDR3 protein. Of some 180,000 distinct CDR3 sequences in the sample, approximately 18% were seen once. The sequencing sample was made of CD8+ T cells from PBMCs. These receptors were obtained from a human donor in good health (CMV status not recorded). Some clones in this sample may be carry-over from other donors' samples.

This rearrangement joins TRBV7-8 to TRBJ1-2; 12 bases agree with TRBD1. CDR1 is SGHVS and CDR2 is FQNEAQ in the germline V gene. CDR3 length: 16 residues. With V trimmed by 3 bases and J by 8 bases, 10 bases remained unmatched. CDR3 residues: CASSFTGGQGAKGYTF. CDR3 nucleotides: TGTGCCAGCAGCTTTACGGGGGGACAGGGGGCTAAAGGCTACACCTTC.

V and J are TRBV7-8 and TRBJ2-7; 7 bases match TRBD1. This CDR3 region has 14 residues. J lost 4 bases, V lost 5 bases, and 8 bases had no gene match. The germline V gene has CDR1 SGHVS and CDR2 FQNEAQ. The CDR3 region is CASSDRQGTYEQYF. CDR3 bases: TGTGCCAGCAGCGACAGACAGGGAACGTACGAGCAGTACTTC.

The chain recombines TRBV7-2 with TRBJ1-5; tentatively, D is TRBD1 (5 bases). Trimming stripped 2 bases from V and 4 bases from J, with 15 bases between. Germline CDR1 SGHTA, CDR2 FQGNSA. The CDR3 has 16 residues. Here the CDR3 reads CASSLRGGAINQPQHF. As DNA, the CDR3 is TGTGCCAGCAGCTTACGTGGCGGGGCGATTAATCAGCCCCAGCATTTT.

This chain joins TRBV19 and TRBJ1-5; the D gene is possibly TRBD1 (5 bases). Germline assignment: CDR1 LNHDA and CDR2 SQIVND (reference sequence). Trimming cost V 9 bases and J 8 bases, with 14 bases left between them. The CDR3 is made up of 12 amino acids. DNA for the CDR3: TGTGCCAGCCACCGGGCGGGGGAGCCCCAGCATTTT. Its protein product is CASHRAGEPQHF.

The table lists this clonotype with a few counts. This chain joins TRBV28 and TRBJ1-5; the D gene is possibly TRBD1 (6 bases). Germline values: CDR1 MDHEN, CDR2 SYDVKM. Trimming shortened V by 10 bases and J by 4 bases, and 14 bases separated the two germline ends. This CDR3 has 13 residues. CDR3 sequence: CATRRGPNQPQHF. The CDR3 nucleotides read TGTGCCACCCGTCGGGGGCCGAATCAGCCCCAGCATTTT.

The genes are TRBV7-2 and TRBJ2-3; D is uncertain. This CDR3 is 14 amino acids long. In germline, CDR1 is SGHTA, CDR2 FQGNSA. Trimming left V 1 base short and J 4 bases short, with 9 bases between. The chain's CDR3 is CASSLGPGPDTQYF. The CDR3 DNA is TGTGCCAGCAGCTTAGGGCCTGGCCCAGATACGCAGTATTTT.

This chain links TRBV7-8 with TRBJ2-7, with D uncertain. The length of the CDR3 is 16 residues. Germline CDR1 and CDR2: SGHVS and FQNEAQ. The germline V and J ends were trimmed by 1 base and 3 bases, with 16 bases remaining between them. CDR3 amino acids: CASSLVESVVDYEQYF. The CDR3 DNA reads TGTGCCAGCAGCTTAGTGGAGTCCGTGGTGGACTACGAGCAGTACTTC.

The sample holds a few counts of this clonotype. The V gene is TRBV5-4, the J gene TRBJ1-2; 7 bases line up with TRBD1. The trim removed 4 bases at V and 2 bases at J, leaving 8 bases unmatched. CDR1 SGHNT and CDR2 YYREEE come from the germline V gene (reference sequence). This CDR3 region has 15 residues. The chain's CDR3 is CASSHGDSENYGYTF. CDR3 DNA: TGTGCCAGCAGCCATGGGGACAGCGAGAACTATGGCTACACCTTC.

The CDR3: CASSFDRESTEAFF. In nucleotides, the CDR3 is TGTGCCAGCAGTTTCGACAGGGAGTCCACTGAAGCTTTCTTT. The chain joins TRBV28 to TRBJ1-1, with TRBD1 identical over 7 bases. V was pared by 3 bases and J by 4 bases, with 5 bases of the junction left unmatched. The germline gives CDR1 MDHEN, CDR2 SYDVKM. The CDR3 loop spans 14 amino acids.

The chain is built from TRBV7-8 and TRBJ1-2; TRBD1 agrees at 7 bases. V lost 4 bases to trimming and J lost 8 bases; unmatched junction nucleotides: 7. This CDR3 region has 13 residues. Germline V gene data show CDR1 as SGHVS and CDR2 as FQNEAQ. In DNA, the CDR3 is TGTGCCAGCAGCTCTGACAGGGTCGAGGGCTACACCTTC. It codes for CASSSDRVEGYTF.

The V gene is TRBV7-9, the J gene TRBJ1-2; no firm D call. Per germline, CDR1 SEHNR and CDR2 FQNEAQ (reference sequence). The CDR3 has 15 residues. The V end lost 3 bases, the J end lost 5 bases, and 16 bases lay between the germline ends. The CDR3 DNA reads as TGTGCCAGCAGCTTGCCGGTCCCTAGGTTTTATGGCTACACCTTC. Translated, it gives CASSLPVPRFYGYTF.

The CDR3 region has the DNA TGTGCCAGCAGGCACGTTACTAGCGGGGGGGCCGATGAGCAGTTCTTC. This gives the protein CASRHVTSGGADEQFF. This chain joins TRBV5-6 and TRBJ2-1, with 13 nucleotides matching TRBD2. V lost 5 bases, J lost 8 bases, and 10 bases stayed unmatched. The CDR3 has 16 amino acids. CDR1 is SGHDT and CDR2 is YYEEEE in the germline V gene.

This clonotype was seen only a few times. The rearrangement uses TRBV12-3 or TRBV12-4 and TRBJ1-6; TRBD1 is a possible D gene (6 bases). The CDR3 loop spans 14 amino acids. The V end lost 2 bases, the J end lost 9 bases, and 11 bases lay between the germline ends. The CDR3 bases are TGTGCCAGCAGTTTACCAGGGGAGATTTCACCCCTCCACTTT. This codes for CASSLPGEISPLHF.

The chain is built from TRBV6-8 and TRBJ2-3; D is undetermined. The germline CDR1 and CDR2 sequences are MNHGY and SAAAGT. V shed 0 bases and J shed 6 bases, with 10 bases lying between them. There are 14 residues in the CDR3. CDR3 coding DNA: TGTGCCAGCAGTTACTCGTTTGATTCCGATACGCAGTATTTT. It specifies CASSYSFDSDTQYF.

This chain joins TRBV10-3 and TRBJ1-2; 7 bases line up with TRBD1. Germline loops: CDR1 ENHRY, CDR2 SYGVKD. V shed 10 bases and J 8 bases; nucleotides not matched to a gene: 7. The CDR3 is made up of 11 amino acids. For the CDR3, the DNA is TGTGCCACCACCGGGACAGACGGCTACACCTTC. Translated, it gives CATTGTDGYTF.

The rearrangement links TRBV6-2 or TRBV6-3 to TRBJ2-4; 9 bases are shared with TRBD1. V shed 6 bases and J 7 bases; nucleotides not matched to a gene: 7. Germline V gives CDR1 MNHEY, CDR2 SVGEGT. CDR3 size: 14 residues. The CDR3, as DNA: TGTGCCAGCAGCCCCTCCGGACAGGGGAACATTCAGTACTTC. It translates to CASSPSGQGNIQYF.

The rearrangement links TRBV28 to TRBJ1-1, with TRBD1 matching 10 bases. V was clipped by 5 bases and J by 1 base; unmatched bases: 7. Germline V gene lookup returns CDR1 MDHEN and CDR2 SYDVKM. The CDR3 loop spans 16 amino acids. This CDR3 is CASSKGTGVPNTEAFF. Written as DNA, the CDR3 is TGTGCCAGCAGTAAAGGGACAGGGGTCCCGAACACTGAAGCTTTCTTT.

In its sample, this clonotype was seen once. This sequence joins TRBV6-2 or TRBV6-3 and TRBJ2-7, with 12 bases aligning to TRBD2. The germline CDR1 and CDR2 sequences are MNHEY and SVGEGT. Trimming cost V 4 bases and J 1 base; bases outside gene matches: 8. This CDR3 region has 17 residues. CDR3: CASSSPRTSGESYEQYF. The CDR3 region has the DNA TGTGCCAGCAGTTCCCCCCGGACTAGCGGGGAGTCCTACGAGCAGTACTTC.

CDR3: CSVEQGSGELFF. CDR3 nucleotides: TGCAGCGTCGAGCAGGGGAGCGGGGAGCTGTTTTTT. The V and J genes are TRBV29-1 and TRBJ2-2; D possibly corresponds to TRBD1 (6 bases). V lost 6 bases and J lost 7, with 12 bases in between. The CDR3 has 12 residues. Germline assignment: CDR1 SQVTM and CDR2 ANQGSEA.

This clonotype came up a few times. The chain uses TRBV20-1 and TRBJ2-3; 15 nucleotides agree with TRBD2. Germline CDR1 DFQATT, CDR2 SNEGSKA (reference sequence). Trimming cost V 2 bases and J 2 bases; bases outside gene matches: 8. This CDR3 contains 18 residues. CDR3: CSARPGLAGGPPTDTQYF. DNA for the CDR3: TGCAGTGCTAGACCGGGACTAGCGGGGGGCCCCCCCACAGATACGCAGTATTTT.

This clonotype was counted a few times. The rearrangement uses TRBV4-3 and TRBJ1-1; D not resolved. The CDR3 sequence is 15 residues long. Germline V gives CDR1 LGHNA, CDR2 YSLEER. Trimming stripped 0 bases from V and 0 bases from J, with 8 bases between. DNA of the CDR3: TGCGCCAGCAGCCAAGATTGGCAGCTGAACACTGAAGCTTTCTTT. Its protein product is CASSQDWQLNTEAFF.

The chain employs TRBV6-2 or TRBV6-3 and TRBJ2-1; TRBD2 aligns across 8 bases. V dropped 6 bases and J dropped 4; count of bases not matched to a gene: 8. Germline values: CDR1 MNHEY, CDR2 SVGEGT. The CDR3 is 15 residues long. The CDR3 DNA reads TGTGCCAGCAGCCATACTAGCGGAAAGTACAATGAGCAGTTCTTC. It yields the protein CASSHTSGKYNEQFF.

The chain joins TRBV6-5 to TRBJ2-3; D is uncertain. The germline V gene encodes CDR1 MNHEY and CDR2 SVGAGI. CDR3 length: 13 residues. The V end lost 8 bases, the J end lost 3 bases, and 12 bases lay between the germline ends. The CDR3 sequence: CASGNRVTDTQYF. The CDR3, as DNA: TGTGCCAGCGGTAATCGGGTAACAGATACGCAGTATTTT.

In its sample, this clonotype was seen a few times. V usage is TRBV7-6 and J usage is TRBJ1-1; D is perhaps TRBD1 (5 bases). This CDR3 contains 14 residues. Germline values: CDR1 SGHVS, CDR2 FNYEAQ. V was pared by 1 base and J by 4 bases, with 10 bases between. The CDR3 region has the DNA TGTGCCAGCAGCTTAGAGGATGGGGGCACTGAAGCTTTCTTT. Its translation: CASSLEDGGTEAFF. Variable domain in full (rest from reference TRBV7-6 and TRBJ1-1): GAGVSQSPRYKVTKRGQDVALRCDPISGHVSLYWYRQALGQGPEFLTYFNYEAQQDKSGLPNDRFSAERPEGSISTLTIQRTEQRDSAMYRCASSLEDGGTEAFFGQGTRLTVV.

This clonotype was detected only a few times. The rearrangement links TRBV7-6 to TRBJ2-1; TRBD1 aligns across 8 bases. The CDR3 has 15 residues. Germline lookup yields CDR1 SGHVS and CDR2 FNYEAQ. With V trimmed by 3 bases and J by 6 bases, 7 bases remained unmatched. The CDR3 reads CASSFGQGAFNEQFF. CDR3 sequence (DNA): TGTGCCAGCAGCTTCGGTCAGGGGGCTTTCAATGAGCAGTTCTTC.

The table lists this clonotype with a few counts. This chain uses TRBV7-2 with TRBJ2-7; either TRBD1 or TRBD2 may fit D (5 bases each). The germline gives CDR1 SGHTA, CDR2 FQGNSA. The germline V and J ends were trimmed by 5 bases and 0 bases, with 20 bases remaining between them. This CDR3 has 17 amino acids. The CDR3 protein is CASSPRDPPGRSYEQYF. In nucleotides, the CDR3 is TGTGCCAGCAGCCCCAGGGACCCCCCGGGGCGCTCCTACGAGCAGTACTTC.

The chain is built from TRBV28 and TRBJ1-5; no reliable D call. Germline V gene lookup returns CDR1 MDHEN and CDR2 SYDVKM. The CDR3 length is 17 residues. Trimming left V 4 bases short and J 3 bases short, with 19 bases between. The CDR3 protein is CASSSPHLGRLNQPQHF. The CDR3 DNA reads TGTGCCAGCAGTTCCCCCCACTTAGGACGTCTCAATCAGCCCCAGCATTTT.

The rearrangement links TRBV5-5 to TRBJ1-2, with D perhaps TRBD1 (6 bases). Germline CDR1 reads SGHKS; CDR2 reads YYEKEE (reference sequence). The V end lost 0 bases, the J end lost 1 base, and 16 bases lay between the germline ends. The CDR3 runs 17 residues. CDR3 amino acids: CASSLVRGATINYGYTF. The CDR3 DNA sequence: TGTGCCAGCAGCTTGGTTAGGGGGGCTACGATTAACTATGGCTACACCTTC.

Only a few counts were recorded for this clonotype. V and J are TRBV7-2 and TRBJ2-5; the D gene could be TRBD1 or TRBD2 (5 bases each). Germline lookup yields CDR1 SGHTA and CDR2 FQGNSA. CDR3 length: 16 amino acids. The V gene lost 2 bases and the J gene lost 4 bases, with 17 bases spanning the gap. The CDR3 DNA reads TGTGCCAGCAGCTTAAAGGGGAGAGGAAGTAGAGAGACCCAGTACTTC. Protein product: CASSLKGRGSRETQYF.

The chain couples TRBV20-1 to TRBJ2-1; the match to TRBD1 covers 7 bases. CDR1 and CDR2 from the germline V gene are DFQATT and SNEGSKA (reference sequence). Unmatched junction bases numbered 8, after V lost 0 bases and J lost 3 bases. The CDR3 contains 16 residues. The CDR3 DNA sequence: TGCAGTGCTAGAGATCTATTGGGACAGAGCTACAATGAGCAGTTCTTC. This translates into CSARDLLGQSYNEQFF.